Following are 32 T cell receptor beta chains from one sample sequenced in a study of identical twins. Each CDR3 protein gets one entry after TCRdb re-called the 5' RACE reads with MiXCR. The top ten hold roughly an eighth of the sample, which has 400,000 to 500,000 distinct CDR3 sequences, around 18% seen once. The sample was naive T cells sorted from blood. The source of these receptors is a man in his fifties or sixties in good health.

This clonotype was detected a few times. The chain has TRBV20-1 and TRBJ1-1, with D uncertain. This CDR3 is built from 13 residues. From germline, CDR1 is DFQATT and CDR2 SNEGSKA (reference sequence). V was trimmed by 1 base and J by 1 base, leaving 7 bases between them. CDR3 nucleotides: TGCAGTGCTAGAGGGTCGCCGAACACTGAAGCTTTCTTT. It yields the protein CSARGSPNTEAFF.

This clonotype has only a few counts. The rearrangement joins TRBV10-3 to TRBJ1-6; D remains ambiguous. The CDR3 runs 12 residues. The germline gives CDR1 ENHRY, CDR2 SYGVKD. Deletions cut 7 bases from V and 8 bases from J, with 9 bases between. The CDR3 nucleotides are TGTGCCATCAAGGAAAGGGATTCACCCCTCCACTTT. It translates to CAIKERDSPLHF.

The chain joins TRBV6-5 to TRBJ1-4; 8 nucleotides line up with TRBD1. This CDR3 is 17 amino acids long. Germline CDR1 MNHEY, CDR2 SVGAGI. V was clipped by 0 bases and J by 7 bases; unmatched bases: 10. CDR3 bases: TGTGCCAGCAGTTACTCACCTCCGACAGGGGCAGGTGAAAAACTGTTTTTT. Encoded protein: CASSYSPPTGAGEKLFF.

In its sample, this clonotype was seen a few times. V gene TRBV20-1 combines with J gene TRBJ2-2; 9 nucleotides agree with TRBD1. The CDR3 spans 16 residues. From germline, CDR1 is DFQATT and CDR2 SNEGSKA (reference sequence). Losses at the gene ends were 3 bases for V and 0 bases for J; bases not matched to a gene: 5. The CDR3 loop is CSARKQGAANTGELFF. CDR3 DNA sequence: TGCAGTGCTAGGAAACAGGGGGCGGCGAACACCGGGGAGCTGTTTTTT.

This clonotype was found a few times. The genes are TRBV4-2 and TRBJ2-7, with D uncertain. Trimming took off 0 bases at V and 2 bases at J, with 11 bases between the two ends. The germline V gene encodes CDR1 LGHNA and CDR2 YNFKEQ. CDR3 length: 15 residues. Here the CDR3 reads CASSQEYQVPYEQYF. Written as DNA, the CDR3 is TGTGCCAGCAGCCAAGAATATCAAGTGCCCTACGAGCAGTACTTC.

In nucleotides, the CDR3 is TGTGCCATCAGTGAGTCAAAGGGTCTCGCTACGCAGTATTTT. Protein product: CAISESKGLATQYF. The rearrangement links TRBV10-3 to TRBJ2-3, with unresolved D. The germline gives CDR1 ENHRY, CDR2 SYGVKD. The CDR3 covers 14 residues. Between the trimmed V and J ends, which lost 0 bases and 8 bases, there was a span of 12 bases.

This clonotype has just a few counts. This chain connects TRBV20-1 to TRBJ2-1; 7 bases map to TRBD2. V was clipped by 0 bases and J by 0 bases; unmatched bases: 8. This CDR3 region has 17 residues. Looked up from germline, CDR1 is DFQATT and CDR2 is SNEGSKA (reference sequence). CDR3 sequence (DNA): TGCAGTGCTAGAGATGTCTCCGGGAGGCCCTCCTACAATGAGCAGTTCTTC. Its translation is CSARDVSGRPSYNEQFF.

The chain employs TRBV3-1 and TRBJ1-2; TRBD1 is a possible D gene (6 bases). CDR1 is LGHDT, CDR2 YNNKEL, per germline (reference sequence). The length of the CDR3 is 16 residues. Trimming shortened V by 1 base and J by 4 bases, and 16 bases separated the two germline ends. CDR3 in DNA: TGTGCCAGCAGCCAAGCGGCGGCAGGGGTTGGCTATGGCTACACCTTC. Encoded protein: CASSQAAAGVGYGYTF.

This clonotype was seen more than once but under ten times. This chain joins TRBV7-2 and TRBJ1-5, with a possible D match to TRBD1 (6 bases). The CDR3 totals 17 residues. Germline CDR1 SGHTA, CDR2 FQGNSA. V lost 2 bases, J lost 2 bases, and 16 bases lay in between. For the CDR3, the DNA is TGTGCCAGCAGCTTAAGTGGGGGGGCCCATGGCAATCAGCCCCAGCATTTT. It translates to CASSLSGGAHGNQPQHF.

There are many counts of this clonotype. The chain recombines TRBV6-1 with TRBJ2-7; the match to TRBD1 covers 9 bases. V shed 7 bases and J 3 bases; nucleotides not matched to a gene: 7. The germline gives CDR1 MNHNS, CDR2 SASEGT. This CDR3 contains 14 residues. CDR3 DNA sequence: TGTGCCAGCACGCTCGCGGGACAGGGCTACGAGCAGTACTTC. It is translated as CASTLAGQGYEQYF.

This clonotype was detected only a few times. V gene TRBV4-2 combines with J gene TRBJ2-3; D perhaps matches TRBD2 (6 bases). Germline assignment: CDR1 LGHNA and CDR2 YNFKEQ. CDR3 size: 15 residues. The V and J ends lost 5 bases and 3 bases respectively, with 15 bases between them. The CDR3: CASSVLNGRTDTQYF. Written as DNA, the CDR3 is TGTGCCAGCAGCGTACTCAATGGGAGGACAGATACGCAGTATTTT.

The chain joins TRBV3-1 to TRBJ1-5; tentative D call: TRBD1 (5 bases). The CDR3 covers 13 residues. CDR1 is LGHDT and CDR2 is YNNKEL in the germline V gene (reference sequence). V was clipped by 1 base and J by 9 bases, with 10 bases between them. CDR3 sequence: CASSQGQSWPQHF. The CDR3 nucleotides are TGTGCCAGCAGCCAAGGACAGTCCTGGCCCCAGCATTTT.

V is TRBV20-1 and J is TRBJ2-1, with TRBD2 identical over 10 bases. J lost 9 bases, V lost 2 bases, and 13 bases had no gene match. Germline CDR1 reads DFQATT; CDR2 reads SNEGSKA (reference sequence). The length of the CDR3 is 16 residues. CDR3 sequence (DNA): TGCAGTGCTAGACTAGCGGGAGATTGGGGTGGCGTTGAGCAGTTCTTC. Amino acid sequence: CSARLAGDWGGVEQFF.

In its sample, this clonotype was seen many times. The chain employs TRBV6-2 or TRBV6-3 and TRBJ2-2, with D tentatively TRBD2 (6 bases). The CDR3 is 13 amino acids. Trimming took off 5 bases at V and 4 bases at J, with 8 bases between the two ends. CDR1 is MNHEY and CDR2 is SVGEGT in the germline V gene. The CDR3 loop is CASSRAGTGELFF. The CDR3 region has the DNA TGTGCCAGCAGTAGAGCGGGCACCGGGGAGCTGTTTTTT.

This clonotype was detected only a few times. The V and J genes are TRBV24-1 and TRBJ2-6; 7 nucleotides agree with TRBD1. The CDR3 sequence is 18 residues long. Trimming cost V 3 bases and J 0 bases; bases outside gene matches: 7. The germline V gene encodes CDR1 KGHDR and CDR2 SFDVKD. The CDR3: CATSDPRTGSSGANVLTF. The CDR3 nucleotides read TGTGCCACCAGTGATCCCAGGACAGGCAGCTCTGGGGCCAACGTCCTGACTTTC.

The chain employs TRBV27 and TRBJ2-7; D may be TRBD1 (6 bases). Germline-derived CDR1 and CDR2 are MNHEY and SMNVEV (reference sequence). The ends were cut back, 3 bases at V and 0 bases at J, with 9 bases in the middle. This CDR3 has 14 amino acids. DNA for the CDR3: TGTGCCAGCAGTTTGGGGGCTAGCTCCTACGAGCAGTACTTC. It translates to CASSLGASSYEQYF.

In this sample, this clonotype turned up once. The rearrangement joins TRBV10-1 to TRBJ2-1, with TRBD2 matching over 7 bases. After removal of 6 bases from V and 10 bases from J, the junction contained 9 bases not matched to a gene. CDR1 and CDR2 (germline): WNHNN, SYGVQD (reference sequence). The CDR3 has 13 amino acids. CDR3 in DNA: TGCGCCAGCAGAGGTGGCGGGGGTGGCGAGCAGTTCTTC. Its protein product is CASRGGGGGEQFF.

The CDR3 region is CASSYSGTRSYEQYF. The CDR3 DNA follows: TGCGCCAGCAGCTATAGCGGGACTCGGTCCTACGAGCAGTACTTC. The V and J genes are TRBV5-1 and TRBJ2-7, with 8 bases matching TRBD2. CDR1 and CDR2 (germline): SGHRS, YFSETQ. This CDR3 is 15 amino acids long. J gave up 1 base and V 3 bases, and 6 bases lay outside the gene matches.

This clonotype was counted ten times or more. CDR3 protein: CASSVEGAGGNEQFF. In DNA form, the CDR3 reads TGTGCCAGCAGCGTAGAAGGAGCGGGGGGCAATGAGCAGTTCTTC. The chain couples TRBV9 to TRBJ2-1; 9 nucleotides align to TRBD2. Germline loops: CDR1 SGDLS, CDR2 YYNGEE. The CDR3 has 15 residues. The V segment lost 0 bases and the J segment 6 bases; nucleotides outside the gene matches: 4. The whole variable domain, filled in from reference TRBV9 and TRBJ2-1, reads DSGVTQTPKHLITATGQRVTLRCSPRSGDLSVYWYQQSLDQGLQFLIQYYNGEERAKGNILERFSAQQFPDLHSELNLSSLELGDSALYFCASSVEGAGGNEQFFGPGTRLTVL.

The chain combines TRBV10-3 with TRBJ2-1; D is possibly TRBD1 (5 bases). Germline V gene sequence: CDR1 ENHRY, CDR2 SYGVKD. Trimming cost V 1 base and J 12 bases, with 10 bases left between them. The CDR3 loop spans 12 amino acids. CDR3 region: CAISELAGLQFF. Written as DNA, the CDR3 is TGTGCCATCAGTGAGTTAGCAGGGTTGCAGTTCTTC.

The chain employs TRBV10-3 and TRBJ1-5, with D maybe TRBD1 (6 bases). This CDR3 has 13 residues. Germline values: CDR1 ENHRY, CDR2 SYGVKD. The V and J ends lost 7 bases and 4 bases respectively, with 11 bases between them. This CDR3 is CAITQGGNQPQHF. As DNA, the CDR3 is TGTGCCATCACCCAAGGGGGGAATCAGCCCCAGCATTTT.

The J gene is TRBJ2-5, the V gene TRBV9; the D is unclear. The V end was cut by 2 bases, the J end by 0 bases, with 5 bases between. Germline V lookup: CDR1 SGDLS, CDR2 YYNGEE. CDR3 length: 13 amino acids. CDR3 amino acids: CASSVRNQETQYF. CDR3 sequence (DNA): TGTGCCAGCAGCGTGCGGAACCAAGAGACCCAGTACTTC.

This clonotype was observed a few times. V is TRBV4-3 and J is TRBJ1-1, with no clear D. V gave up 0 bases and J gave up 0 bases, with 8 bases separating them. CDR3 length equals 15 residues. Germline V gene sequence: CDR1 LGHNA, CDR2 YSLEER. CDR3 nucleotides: TGCGCCAGCAGCCAAGAAGAAGGGCTGAACACTGAAGCTTTCTTT. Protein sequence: CASSQEEGLNTEAFF.

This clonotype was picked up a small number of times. The CDR3 DNA reads TGTGCCAGCAGCGCCAATTTCCAAAGAAGAGACAGGTCCTACAATGAGCAGTTCTTC. Translation: CASSANFQRRDRSYNEQFF. V usage is TRBV21-1 and J usage is TRBJ2-1. TRBV21-1 is designated a pseudogene. The CDR3 loop spans 19 amino acids.

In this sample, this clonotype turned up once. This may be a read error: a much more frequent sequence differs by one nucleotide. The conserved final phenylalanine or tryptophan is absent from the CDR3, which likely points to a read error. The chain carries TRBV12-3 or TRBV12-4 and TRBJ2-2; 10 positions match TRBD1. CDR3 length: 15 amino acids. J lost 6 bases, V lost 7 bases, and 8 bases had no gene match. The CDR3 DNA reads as TGTGCCAGCAAAACCGGGACAGGGGTTTCCGGGGAGCTGTTTTCT. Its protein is CASKTGTGVSGELFS.

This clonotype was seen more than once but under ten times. CDR3 bases: TGTGCCAGCAGCTTACTCCGCGGGACACTGAGCACAGATACGCAGTATTTT. It codes for CASSLLRGTLSTDTQYF. The genes are TRBV7-2 and TRBJ2-3, with D perhaps given as TRBD1 or TRBD2 (6 bases each). CDR1 and CDR2 from the germline V gene are SGHTA and FQGNSA. The CDR3 consists of 17 residues. The V and J ends lost 2 bases and 0 bases respectively, with 15 bases between them. The whole variable domain, filled in from reference TRBV7-2 and TRBJ2-3, reads GAGVSQSPSNKVTEKGKDVELRCDPISGHTALYWYRQSLGQGLEFLIYFQGNSAPDKSGLPSDRFSAERTGGSVSTLTIQRTQQEDSAVYLCASSLLRGTLSTDTQYFGPGTRLTVL.

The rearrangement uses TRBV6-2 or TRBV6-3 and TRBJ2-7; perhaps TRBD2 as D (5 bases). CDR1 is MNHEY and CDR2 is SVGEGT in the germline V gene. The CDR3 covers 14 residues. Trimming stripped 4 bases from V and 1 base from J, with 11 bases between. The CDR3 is CASSLPSGSYEQYF. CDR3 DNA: TGTGCCAGCAGTTTACCTTCGGGATCCTACGAGCAGTACTTC.

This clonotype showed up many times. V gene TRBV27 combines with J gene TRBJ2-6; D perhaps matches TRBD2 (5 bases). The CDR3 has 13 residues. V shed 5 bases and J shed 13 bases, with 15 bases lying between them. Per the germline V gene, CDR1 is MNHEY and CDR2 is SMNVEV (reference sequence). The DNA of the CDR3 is TGTGCCAGCAGTGTTGGGAGAGGATTGGTCCTGACTTTC. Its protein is CASSVGRGLVLTF.

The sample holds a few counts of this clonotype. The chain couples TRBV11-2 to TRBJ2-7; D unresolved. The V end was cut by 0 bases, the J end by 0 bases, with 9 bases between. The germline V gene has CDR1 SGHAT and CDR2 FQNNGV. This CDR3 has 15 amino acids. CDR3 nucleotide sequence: TGTGCCAGCAGCTTAGATTTTGCCTCCTCCTACGAGCAGTACTTC. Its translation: CASSLDFASSYEQYF.

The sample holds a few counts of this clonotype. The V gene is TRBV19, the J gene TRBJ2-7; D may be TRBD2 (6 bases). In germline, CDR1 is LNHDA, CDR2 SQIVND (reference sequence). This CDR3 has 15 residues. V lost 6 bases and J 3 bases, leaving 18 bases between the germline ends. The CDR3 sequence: CASSPMGGRDYEQYF. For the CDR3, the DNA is TGTGCCAGTAGCCCCATGGGGGGTAGAGACTACGAGCAGTACTTC.

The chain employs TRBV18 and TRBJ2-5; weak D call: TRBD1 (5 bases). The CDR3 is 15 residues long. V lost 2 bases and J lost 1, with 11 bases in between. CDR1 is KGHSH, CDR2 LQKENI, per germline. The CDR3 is CASSPGADPQETQYF. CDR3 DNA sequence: TGTGCCAGCTCACCAGGGGCTGACCCCCAAGAGACCCAGTACTTC.

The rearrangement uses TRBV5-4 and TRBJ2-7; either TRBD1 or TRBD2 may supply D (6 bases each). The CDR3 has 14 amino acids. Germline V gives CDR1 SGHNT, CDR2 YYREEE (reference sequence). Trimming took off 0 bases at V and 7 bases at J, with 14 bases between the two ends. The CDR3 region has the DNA TGTGCCAGCAGCTTGGCCTTAACAGGGAGGGAGCAGTACTTC. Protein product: CASSLALTGREQYF.